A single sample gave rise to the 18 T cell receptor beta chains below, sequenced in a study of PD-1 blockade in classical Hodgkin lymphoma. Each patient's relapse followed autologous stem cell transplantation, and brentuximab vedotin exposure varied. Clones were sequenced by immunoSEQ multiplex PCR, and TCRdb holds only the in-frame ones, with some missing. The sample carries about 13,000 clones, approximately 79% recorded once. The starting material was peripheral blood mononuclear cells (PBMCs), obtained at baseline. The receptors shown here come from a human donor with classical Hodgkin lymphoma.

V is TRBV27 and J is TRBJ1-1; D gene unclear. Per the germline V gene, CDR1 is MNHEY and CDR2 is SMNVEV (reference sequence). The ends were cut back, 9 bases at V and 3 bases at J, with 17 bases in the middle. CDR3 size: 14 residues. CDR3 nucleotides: TGTGCCAGTTATTCGAGTGGACGGGACACTGAAGCTTTCTTT. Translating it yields CASYSSGRDTEAFF.

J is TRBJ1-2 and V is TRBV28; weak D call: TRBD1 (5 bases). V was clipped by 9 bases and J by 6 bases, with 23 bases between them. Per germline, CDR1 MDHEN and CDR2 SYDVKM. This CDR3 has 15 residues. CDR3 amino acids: CASGGGNGVIDGYTF. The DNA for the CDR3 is TGTGCCAGTGGGGGGGGAAATGGGGTTATTGATGGCTACACCTTC.

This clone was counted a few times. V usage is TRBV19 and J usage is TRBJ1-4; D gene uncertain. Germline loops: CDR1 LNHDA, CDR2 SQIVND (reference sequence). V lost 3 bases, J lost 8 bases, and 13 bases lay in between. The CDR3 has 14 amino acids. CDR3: CASSIKAGGEKLFF. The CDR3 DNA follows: TGTGCCAGTAGTATCAAGGCGGGAGGCGAAAAACTGTTTTTT. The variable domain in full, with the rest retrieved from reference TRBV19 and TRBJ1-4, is DGGITQSPKYLFRKEGQNVTLSCEQNLNHDAMYWYRQDPGQGLRLIYYSQIVNDFQKGDIAEGYSVSREKKESFPLTVTSAQKNPTAFYLCASSIKAGGEKLFFGSGTQLSVL.

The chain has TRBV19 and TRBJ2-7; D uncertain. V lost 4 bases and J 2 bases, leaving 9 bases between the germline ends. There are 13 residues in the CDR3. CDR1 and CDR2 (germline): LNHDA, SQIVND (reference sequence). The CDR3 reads CASSRTATYEQYF. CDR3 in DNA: TGTGCCAGTAGTAGGACGGCTACCTACGAGCAGTACTTC.

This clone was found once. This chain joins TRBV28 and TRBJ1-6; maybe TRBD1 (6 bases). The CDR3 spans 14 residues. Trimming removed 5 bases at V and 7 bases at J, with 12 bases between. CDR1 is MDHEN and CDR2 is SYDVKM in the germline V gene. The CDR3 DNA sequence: TGTGCCAGCAGTCCCGGACAGAGCAATTCACCCCTCCACTTT. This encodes CASSPGQSNSPLHF.

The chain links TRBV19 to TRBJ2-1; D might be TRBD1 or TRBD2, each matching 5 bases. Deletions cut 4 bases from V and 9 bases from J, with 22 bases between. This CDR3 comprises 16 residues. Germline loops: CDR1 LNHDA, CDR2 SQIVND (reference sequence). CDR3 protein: CASSKNAGTPGFEQFF. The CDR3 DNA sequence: TGTGCCAGTAGTAAGAACGCCGGGACCCCGGGGTTTGAGCAGTTCTTC.

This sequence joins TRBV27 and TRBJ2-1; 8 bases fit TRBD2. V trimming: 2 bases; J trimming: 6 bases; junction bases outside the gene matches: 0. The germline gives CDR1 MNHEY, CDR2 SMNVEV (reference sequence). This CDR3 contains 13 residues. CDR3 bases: TGTGCCAGCAGTTTAGCGGGAGGCAATGAGCAGTTCTTC. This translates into CASSLAGGNEQFF.

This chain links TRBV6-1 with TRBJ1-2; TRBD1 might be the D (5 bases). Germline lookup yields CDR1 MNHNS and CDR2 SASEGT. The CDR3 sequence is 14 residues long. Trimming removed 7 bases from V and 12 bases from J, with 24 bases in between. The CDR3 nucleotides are TGTGCCAGCAACGAAAACCGGGACCTCTTAAGGCACACCTTC. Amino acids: CASNENRDLLRHTF.

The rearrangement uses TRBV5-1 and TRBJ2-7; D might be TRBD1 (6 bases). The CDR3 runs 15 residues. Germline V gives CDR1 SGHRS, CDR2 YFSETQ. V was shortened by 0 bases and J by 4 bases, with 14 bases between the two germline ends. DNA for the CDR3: TGCGCCAGCAGCTTGGTTGGGGGACATGGATACGAGCAGTACTTC. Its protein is CASSLVGGHGYEQYF.

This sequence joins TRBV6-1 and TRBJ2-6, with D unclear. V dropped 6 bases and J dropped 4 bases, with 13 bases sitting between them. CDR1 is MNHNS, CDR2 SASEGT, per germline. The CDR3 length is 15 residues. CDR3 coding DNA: TGTGCCAGCAGCCCTCGAAACGCGGGGGCCAACGTCCTGACTTTC. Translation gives CASSPRNAGANVLTF.

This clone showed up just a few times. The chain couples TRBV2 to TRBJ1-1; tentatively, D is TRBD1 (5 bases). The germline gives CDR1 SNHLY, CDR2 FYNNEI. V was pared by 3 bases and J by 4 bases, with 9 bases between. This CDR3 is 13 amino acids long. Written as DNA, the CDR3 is TGTGCCAGCAGTGAGTCGGGGGTCACTGAAGCTTTCTTT. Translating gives CASSESGVTEAFF.

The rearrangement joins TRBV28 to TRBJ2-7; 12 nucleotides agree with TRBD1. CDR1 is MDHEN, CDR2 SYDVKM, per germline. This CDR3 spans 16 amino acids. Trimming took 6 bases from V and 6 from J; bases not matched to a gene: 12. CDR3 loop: CASRTPAGTGGAEQYF. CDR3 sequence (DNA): TGTGCCAGCAGAACCCCCGCCGGGACAGGGGGCGCCGAGCAGTACTTC.

CDR3 nucleotide sequence: TGCGCCAGCAGAGGAACGGGGAGATGGTCCTACAATGAGCAGTTCTTC. This translates into CASRGTGRWSYNEQFF. The J gene is TRBJ2-1, the V gene TRBV10-2, with a possible D match to TRBD2 (5 bases). Trimming took off 6 bases at V and 1 base at J, with 16 bases between the two ends. The germline gives CDR1 WSHSY, CDR2 SAAADI. The CDR3 runs 16 residues.

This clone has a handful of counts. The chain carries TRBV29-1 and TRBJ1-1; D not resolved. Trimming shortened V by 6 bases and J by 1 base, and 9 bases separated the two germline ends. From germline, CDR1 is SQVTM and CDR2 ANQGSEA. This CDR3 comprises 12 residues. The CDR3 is CSVGGTNTEAFF. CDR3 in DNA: TGCAGCGTAGGCGGAACGAACACTGAAGCTTTCTTT.

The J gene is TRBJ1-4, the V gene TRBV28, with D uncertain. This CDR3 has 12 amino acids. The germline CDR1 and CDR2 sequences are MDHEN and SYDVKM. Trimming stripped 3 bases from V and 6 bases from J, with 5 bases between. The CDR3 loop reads CASSFEDEKLFF. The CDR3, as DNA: TGTGCCAGCAGTTTTGAAGATGAAAAACTGTTTTTT.

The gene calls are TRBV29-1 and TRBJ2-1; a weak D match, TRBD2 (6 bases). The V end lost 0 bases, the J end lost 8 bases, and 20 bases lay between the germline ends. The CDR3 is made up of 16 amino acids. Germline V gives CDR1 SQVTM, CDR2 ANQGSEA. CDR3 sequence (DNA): TGCAGCGTTGAAGATCATAGGAGACTAGTGTCGGATGAGCAGTTCTTC. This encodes CSVEDHRRLVSDEQFF.

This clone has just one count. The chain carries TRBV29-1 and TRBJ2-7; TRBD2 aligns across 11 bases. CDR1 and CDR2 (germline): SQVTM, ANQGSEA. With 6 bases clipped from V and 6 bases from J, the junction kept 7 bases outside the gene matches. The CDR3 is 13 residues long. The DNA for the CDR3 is TGCAGCGTGGGAACTAGCGGGAGCACCGAGCAGTACTTC. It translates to CSVGTSGSTEQYF.

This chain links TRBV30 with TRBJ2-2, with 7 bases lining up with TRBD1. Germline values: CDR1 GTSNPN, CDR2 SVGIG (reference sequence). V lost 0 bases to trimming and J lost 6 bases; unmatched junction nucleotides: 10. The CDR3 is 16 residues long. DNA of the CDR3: TGTGCCTGGAGTGTACATCCAGGGGGATGGCCCGGGGAGCTGTTTTTT. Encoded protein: CAWSVHPGGWPGELFF. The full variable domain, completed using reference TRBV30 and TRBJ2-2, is SQTIHQWPATLVQPVGSPLSLECTVEGTSNPNLYWYRQAAGRGLQLLFYSVGIGQISSEVPQNLSASRPQDRQFILSSKKLLLSDSGFYLCAWSVHPGGWPGELFFGEGSRLTVL.